Presented here are 29 T cell receptor beta chains from one specimen sequenced in a study of blood T cells in healthy people across ages (dated by TCRdb to between 2014 and 2017). Libraries came from 5' RACE. The reads were generated on an Illumina HiSeq 2500. The second PCR ran for about 6 to 12 cycles and used a J-beta primer mix along with a sample-barcoded 5' primer. TCRdb took the public reads, trimmed them with fastp at Q25, ran MiXCR for clone calling and kept in-frame beta chains. Each entry merges the rows of one CDR3 protein and shows their most common DNA and genes. Counted in this sample were 1,100,000 or so distinct CDR3 sequences; 45% of them appeared once. Approximately 17% of the sample rests with the top ten. The sample taken for sequencing was blood. Every receptor here comes from a woman aged 55-69 years in good health.

This rearrangement joins TRBV4-1 to TRBJ2-1; no firm D call. V shed 1 base and J shed 5 bases, with 9 bases lying between them. Germline V lookup: CDR1 MGHRA, CDR2 YSYEKL. The length of the CDR3 is 14 residues. The CDR3 DNA follows: TGCGCCAGCAGCCAAGGGGTTGGTGACAATGAGCAGTTCTTC. Translating it yields CASSQGVGDNEQFF.

The chain combines TRBV5-5 with TRBJ2-7; TRBD1 matches at 10 bases. Germline lookup yields CDR1 SGHKS and CDR2 YYEKEE (reference sequence). The junction had 10 bases not matched to a gene; V was cut back by 6 bases and J by 1 base. The CDR3 spans 16 residues. The CDR3 loop reads CASTLIPGQGSYEQYF. For the CDR3, the DNA is TGTGCCAGCACACTAATTCCGGGACAGGGGTCCTACGAGCAGTACTTC.

This clonotype was detected a few times. The chain has TRBV27 and TRBJ2-7, with TRBD2 matching 14 bases. The CDR3 length is 15 residues. Germline lookup yields CDR1 MNHEY and CDR2 SMNVEV (reference sequence). Trimming cost V 0 bases and J 6 bases; bases outside gene matches: 1. The CDR3 protein is CASSLSTSGRGEQYF. Here the CDR3 DNA reads TGTGCCAGCAGTTTATCGACTAGCGGGAGGGGCGAGCAGTACTTC.

There are a few counts of this clonotype. Being one base from a much bigger clone, this may be a read error. V gene TRBV27 combines with J gene TRBJ1-6; unclear D gene. The CDR3 is 15 residues long. Germline lookup yields CDR1 MNHEY and CDR2 SMNVEV (reference sequence). The V end lost 2 bases, the J end lost 5 bases, and 10 bases lay between the germline ends. The CDR3 spells CASSLAPQNNSPLHF. Here the CDR3 DNA reads TGTGCCAGCAGTTTAGCCCCACAGAATAATTCACCCCTCCACTTT.

V and J are TRBV5-1 and TRBJ2-1, with 10 bases identical to TRBD2. The junction had 6 bases not matched to a gene; V was cut back by 0 bases and J by 6 bases. CDR1 is SGHRS and CDR2 is YFSETQ in the germline V gene. This CDR3 is 16 amino acids long. CDR3 protein: CASSLAGSGRPNEQFF. The CDR3 nucleotides read TGCGCCAGCAGCTTGGCTGGTAGCGGGAGGCCCAATGAGCAGTTCTTC.

This clonotype was observed a handful of times. V and J are TRBV4-1 and TRBJ2-1; perhaps TRBD2 as D (5 bases). Germline CDR1 and CDR2: MGHRA and YSYEKL. Trimming left V 0 bases short and J 12 bases short, with 18 bases between. There are 15 residues in the CDR3. CDR3 nucleotide sequence: TGCGCCAGCAGCCAAGAAGGCGCCTTTCTCGGAGGGCAGTTCTTC. It yields the protein CASSQEGAFLGGQFF.

The chain couples TRBV28 to TRBJ1-5, with D unclear. This CDR3 has 12 residues. V lost 6 bases and J lost 4, with 7 bases in between. Germline CDR1 MDHEN, CDR2 SYDVKM. The CDR3 bases are TGTGCCAGCAGATTAGGGAATCAGCCCCAGCATTTT. It is translated as CASRLGNQPQHF.

This clonotype was observed a single time. The chain combines TRBV12-5 with TRBJ2-7; perhaps TRBD2 as D (6 bases). Germline CDR1 reads LGHNT; CDR2 reads FRNRAP. Trimming stripped 5 bases from V and 2 bases from J, with 19 bases between. The CDR3 loop spans 16 amino acids. CDR3 amino acids: CASGHPGGRGTYEQYF. The DNA for the CDR3 is TGTGCTAGTGGTCACCCTGGAGGGAGAGGGACCTACGAGCAGTACTTC.

CDR3 residues: CASGPGSYNEQFF. The CDR3 region has the DNA TGTGCCAGCGGACCCGGGAGCTACAATGAGCAGTTCTTC. The chain recombines TRBV2 with TRBJ2-1, with D perhaps TRBD2 (6 bases). The CDR3 is 13 amino acids. V lost 8 bases to trimming and J lost 3 bases, with 11 bases between them. Germline V gives CDR1 SNHLY, CDR2 FYNNEI.

This chain connects TRBV7-6 to TRBJ2-1; TRBD2 agrees at 11 bases. This CDR3 has 15 residues. V lost 5 bases and J lost 5; bases outside the gene matches: 5. Germline values: CDR1 SGHVS, CDR2 FNYEAQ. The CDR3 is CASSPSGRSDNEQFF. CDR3 sequence (DNA): TGTGCCAGCAGCCCTAGCGGGAGGTCGGACAATGAGCAGTTCTTC. Full variable domain (rest looked up from reference TRBV7-6 and TRBJ2-1): GAGVSQSPRYKVTKRGQDVALRCDPISGHVSLYWYRQALGQGPEFLTYFNYEAQQDKSGLPNDRFSAERPEGSISTLTIQRTEQRDSAMYRCASSPSGRSDNEQFFGPGTRLTVL.

This clonotype was seen ten or more times. This CDR3 reads CSVGLSQETQYF. For the CDR3, the DNA is TGCAGCGTTGGTCTGTCCCAAGAGACCCAGTACTTC. This sequence joins TRBV29-1 and TRBJ2-5; D unclear. The V end was cut by 4 bases, the J end by 1 base, with 7 bases between. The CDR3 has 12 residues. Germline loops: CDR1 SQVTM, CDR2 ANQGSEA.

Concerning this clonotype itself: The germline gene is not matched at one end of the junction; a read error may be the cause. The rearrangement links TRBV9 to TRBJ2-7; 7 bases match TRBD1. This CDR3 has 13 amino acids. Germline values: CDR1 SGDLS, CDR2 YYNGEE. The CDR3 DNA follows: TGTGTCAGCAGCGCTCGGACAGGCTACGAGCAGTACTTC. It translates to CVSSARTGYEQYF.

This clonotype was seen a handful of times. The rearrangement joins TRBV28 to TRBJ2-1; D uncertain. The length of the CDR3 is 13 residues. The V gene lost 7 bases and the J gene lost 3 bases, with 10 bases spanning the gap. Germline CDR1 MDHEN, CDR2 SYDVKM. CDR3 residues: CASTLSDYNEQFF. The CDR3 DNA follows: TGTGCCAGCACCTTGAGTGACTACAATGAGCAGTTCTTC.

This clonotype was detected only a few times. This chain connects TRBV9 to TRBJ2-1; possible D gene TRBD1, 6 bases. The CDR3 runs to 13 residues. Looked up from germline, CDR1 is SGDLS and CDR2 is YYNGEE. V dropped 1 base and J dropped 8 bases, with 10 bases sitting between them. The CDR3 DNA follows: TGTGCCAGCAGCGTAAACCCAGGGGATGAGCAGTTCTTC. Its protein is CASSVNPGDEQFF.

The CDR3 DNA reads as TGTGCCAGCAGGGCGCGGACAGGGGGCCCAGATACGCAGTATTTT. Protein sequence: CASRARTGGPDTQYF. The chain couples TRBV4-2 to TRBJ2-3; 11 bases agree with TRBD1. V shed 6 bases, J shed 4 bases, and the junction held 6 bases outside the gene matches. CDR3 length equals 15 residues. Germline V gene sequence: CDR1 LGHNA, CDR2 YNFKEQ.

This chain connects TRBV27 to TRBJ1-2; weak D call: TRBD1 (6 bases). CDR1 MNHEY and CDR2 SMNVEV come from the germline V gene (reference sequence). V lost 5 bases and J 0 bases, leaving 16 bases between the germline ends. The CDR3 is 16 residues long. The CDR3 spells CASSLTRDTSNYGYTF. The CDR3 DNA sequence: TGTGCCAGCAGTCTAACCCGGGACACCTCTAACTATGGCTACACCTTC.

The chain carries TRBV24-1 and TRBJ2-1, with D tentatively TRBD1 or TRBD2 (6 bases each). Germline assignment: CDR1 KGHDR and CDR2 SFDVKD. V lost 9 bases and J 6 bases, leaving 11 bases between the germline ends. The CDR3 is 12 amino acids. The CDR3 reads CATGGQGNEQFF. The CDR3 DNA is TGTGCCACCGGGGGGCAAGGCAATGAGCAGTTCTTC.

This clonotype has a single count. This chain joins TRBV12-3 or TRBV12-4 and TRBJ2-2, with 13 bases that match TRBD2. CDR3 size: 15 residues. V trimming: 3 bases; J trimming: 7 bases; junction bases outside the gene matches: 2. The CDR3 region is CASSFGTSGIGELFF. The CDR3 DNA sequence: TGTGCCAGCAGTTTTGGGACTAGCGGGATCGGGGAGCTGTTTTTT.

This chain connects TRBV20-1 to TRBJ2-1; 11 positions agree with TRBD2. The V gene's germline CDR1 is DFQATT and CDR2 SNEGSKA (reference sequence). This CDR3 region has 12 residues. V gave up 0 bases and J gave up 15 bases; unmatched junction bases: 4. The CDR3 here is CSARDASGGPFF. As DNA, the CDR3 is TGCAGTGCTAGAGATGCTAGCGGGGGGCCGTTCTTC.

This chain links TRBV20-1 with TRBJ2-1; 8 bases agree with TRBD2. Per the germline V gene, CDR1 is DFQATT and CDR2 is SNEGSKA (reference sequence). The trim removed 1 base at V and 3 bases at J, leaving 8 bases unmatched. The CDR3 contains 16 residues. This CDR3 reads CSARGPGAGVYNEQFF. In DNA form, the CDR3 reads TGCAGTGCTAGAGGTCCCGGAGCGGGAGTCTACAATGAGCAGTTCTTC.

This clonotype was detected only a few times. The chain links TRBV7-2 to TRBJ2-5, with 10 bases fitting TRBD2. Germline V gene data show CDR1 as SGHTA and CDR2 as FQGNSA. This CDR3 contains 16 residues. V was pared by 1 base and J by 5 bases, with 7 bases of the junction left unmatched. The CDR3 loop reads CASSLGAGGPAETQYF. CDR3 sequence (DNA): TGTGCCAGCAGCTTAGGAGCGGGAGGGCCCGCGGAGACCCAGTACTTC. The full variable domain, with the rest looked up from reference TRBV7-2 and TRBJ2-5, is GAGVSQSPSNKVTEKGKDVELRCDPISGHTALYWYRQSLGQGLEFLIYFQGNSAPDKSGLPSDRFSAERTGGSVSTLTIQRTQQEDSAVYLCASSLGAGGPAETQYFGPGTRLLVL.

This chain joins TRBV5-1 and TRBJ2-5; D could derive from TRBD1 or TRBD2 (6 bases each). The last part of the DNA fits TRBJ2-7 better; the J call may be wrong. The CDR3 spans 14 residues. CDR1 SGHRS and CDR2 YFSETQ come from the germline V gene. Written as DNA, the CDR3 is TGCGCCAGCAGCACAGGGTTCTTGGGGGGCGAGCAGTACTTC. This gives the protein CASSTGFLGGEQYF.

This chain uses TRBV6-5 with TRBJ1-2, with a possible D match to TRBD1 (6 bases). This CDR3 contains 13 residues. Germline-derived CDR1 and CDR2 are MNHEY and SVGAGI. The V and J ends lost 6 bases and 8 bases respectively, with 16 bases between them. CDR3 nucleotides: TGTGCCAGCAGCAGGACAGCGGCCGAGGGCTACACCTTC. It codes for CASSRTAAEGYTF.

This clonotype showed up just a few times. The chain recombines TRBV10-1 with TRBJ2-6; D possibly matches TRBD1 or TRBD2 (6 bases each). This CDR3 contains 16 residues. Looked up from germline, CDR1 is WNHNN and CDR2 is SYGVQD (reference sequence). V gave up 0 bases and J gave up 3 bases, with 9 bases separating them. The CDR3 DNA reads TGCGCCAGCAGTGAGTCCAGGGGACTTGGGGCCAACGTCCTGACTTTC. It encodes CASSESRGLGANVLTF.

This clonotype was seen only a few times. The V call is TRBV27, the J call TRBJ2-3; 9 nucleotides line up with TRBD2. With V trimmed by 3 bases and J by 5 bases, 12 bases remained unmatched. There are 17 residues in the CDR3. Germline values: CDR1 MNHEY, CDR2 SMNVEV (reference sequence). The CDR3, as DNA: TGTGCCAGCAGTTTGGCGGCGGGAGGGCCAGTGTTAGATACGCAGTATTTT. Protein sequence: CASSLAAGGPVLDTQYF.

The table lists this clonotype with a few counts. The rearrangement uses TRBV29-1 and TRBJ2-1, with D possibly matching TRBD2 (5 bases). Germline V gene lookup returns CDR1 SQVTM and CDR2 ANQGSEA. Between the trimmed V and J ends, which lost 4 bases and 0 bases, there was a span of 7 bases. The CDR3 has 13 residues. The CDR3 DNA reads TGCAGCGTTGGAGCGGCCTCCTACAATGAGCAGTTCTTC. Translated, it gives CSVGAASYNEQFF.

This clonotype was picked up a small number of times. The chain is built from TRBV27 and TRBJ1-5; maybe TRBD1 (5 bases). Germline V gene sequence: CDR1 MNHEY, CDR2 SMNVEV (reference sequence). CDR3 size: 19 residues. V gave up 1 base and J gave up 2 bases, with 21 bases separating them. CDR3 sequence: CASSLFSGWGALGNQPQHF. CDR3 coding DNA: TGTGCCAGCAGTTTATTCTCGGGGTGGGGCGCTTTGGGCAATCAGCCCCAGCATTTT.

The rearrangement joins TRBV12-3 or TRBV12-4 to TRBJ2-5, with D possibly matching TRBD1 (6 bases). Trimming cost V 5 bases and J 7 bases, with 17 bases left between them. CDR3 length: 14 residues. The CDR3 is CASSLPGQKATQYF. CDR3 DNA sequence: TGTGCCAGCAGTCTCCCGGGACAAAAAGCGACCCAGTACTTC.

This clonotype has just one count. V and J are TRBV7-2 and TRBJ2-4; D not certain. The J call may not be correct, given that the DNA end is closer to TRBJ2-7. This CDR3 spans 15 amino acids. Germline V gives CDR1 SGHTA, CDR2 FQGNSA. The CDR3 loop is CASSPKGSQAYEQYF. CDR3 coding DNA: TGTGCCAGCAGCCCCAAGGGATCCCAGGCCTACGAGCAGTACTTC.